This T cell receptor beta chain appears in the sequencing data of a study of tumor and adjacent non-tumor tissue in lung cancer. This clonotype was found many times. RNA was extracted from bulk tissue without any cell sorting. The germline CDR1 and CDR2 sequences are MNHEY and SVGAGI. Deletions cut 5 bases from V and 9 bases from J, with 23 bases between. The CDR3 is 16 residues long. A modified ARM-PCR protocol with three rounds of nested PCR amplified TCRbeta. TCRdb re-called the multiplex PCR reads with MiXCR, one entry per CDR3 protein. The sample lists under 150,000 distinct CDR3 sequences, roughly 70% seen once, with 15% to 20% in the top ten.

The receptor comes from a man in his sixties with small cell lung cancer. Source material: lung tumor tissue. The rearrangement links TRBV6-5 to TRBJ1-5; D possibly corresponds to TRBD1 (5 bases). CDR3 loop: CASSPSRDRTKWPQHF. The CDR3 DNA is TGTGCCAGCAGTCCTTCAAGGGACCGAACAAAATGGCCCCAGCATTTT.